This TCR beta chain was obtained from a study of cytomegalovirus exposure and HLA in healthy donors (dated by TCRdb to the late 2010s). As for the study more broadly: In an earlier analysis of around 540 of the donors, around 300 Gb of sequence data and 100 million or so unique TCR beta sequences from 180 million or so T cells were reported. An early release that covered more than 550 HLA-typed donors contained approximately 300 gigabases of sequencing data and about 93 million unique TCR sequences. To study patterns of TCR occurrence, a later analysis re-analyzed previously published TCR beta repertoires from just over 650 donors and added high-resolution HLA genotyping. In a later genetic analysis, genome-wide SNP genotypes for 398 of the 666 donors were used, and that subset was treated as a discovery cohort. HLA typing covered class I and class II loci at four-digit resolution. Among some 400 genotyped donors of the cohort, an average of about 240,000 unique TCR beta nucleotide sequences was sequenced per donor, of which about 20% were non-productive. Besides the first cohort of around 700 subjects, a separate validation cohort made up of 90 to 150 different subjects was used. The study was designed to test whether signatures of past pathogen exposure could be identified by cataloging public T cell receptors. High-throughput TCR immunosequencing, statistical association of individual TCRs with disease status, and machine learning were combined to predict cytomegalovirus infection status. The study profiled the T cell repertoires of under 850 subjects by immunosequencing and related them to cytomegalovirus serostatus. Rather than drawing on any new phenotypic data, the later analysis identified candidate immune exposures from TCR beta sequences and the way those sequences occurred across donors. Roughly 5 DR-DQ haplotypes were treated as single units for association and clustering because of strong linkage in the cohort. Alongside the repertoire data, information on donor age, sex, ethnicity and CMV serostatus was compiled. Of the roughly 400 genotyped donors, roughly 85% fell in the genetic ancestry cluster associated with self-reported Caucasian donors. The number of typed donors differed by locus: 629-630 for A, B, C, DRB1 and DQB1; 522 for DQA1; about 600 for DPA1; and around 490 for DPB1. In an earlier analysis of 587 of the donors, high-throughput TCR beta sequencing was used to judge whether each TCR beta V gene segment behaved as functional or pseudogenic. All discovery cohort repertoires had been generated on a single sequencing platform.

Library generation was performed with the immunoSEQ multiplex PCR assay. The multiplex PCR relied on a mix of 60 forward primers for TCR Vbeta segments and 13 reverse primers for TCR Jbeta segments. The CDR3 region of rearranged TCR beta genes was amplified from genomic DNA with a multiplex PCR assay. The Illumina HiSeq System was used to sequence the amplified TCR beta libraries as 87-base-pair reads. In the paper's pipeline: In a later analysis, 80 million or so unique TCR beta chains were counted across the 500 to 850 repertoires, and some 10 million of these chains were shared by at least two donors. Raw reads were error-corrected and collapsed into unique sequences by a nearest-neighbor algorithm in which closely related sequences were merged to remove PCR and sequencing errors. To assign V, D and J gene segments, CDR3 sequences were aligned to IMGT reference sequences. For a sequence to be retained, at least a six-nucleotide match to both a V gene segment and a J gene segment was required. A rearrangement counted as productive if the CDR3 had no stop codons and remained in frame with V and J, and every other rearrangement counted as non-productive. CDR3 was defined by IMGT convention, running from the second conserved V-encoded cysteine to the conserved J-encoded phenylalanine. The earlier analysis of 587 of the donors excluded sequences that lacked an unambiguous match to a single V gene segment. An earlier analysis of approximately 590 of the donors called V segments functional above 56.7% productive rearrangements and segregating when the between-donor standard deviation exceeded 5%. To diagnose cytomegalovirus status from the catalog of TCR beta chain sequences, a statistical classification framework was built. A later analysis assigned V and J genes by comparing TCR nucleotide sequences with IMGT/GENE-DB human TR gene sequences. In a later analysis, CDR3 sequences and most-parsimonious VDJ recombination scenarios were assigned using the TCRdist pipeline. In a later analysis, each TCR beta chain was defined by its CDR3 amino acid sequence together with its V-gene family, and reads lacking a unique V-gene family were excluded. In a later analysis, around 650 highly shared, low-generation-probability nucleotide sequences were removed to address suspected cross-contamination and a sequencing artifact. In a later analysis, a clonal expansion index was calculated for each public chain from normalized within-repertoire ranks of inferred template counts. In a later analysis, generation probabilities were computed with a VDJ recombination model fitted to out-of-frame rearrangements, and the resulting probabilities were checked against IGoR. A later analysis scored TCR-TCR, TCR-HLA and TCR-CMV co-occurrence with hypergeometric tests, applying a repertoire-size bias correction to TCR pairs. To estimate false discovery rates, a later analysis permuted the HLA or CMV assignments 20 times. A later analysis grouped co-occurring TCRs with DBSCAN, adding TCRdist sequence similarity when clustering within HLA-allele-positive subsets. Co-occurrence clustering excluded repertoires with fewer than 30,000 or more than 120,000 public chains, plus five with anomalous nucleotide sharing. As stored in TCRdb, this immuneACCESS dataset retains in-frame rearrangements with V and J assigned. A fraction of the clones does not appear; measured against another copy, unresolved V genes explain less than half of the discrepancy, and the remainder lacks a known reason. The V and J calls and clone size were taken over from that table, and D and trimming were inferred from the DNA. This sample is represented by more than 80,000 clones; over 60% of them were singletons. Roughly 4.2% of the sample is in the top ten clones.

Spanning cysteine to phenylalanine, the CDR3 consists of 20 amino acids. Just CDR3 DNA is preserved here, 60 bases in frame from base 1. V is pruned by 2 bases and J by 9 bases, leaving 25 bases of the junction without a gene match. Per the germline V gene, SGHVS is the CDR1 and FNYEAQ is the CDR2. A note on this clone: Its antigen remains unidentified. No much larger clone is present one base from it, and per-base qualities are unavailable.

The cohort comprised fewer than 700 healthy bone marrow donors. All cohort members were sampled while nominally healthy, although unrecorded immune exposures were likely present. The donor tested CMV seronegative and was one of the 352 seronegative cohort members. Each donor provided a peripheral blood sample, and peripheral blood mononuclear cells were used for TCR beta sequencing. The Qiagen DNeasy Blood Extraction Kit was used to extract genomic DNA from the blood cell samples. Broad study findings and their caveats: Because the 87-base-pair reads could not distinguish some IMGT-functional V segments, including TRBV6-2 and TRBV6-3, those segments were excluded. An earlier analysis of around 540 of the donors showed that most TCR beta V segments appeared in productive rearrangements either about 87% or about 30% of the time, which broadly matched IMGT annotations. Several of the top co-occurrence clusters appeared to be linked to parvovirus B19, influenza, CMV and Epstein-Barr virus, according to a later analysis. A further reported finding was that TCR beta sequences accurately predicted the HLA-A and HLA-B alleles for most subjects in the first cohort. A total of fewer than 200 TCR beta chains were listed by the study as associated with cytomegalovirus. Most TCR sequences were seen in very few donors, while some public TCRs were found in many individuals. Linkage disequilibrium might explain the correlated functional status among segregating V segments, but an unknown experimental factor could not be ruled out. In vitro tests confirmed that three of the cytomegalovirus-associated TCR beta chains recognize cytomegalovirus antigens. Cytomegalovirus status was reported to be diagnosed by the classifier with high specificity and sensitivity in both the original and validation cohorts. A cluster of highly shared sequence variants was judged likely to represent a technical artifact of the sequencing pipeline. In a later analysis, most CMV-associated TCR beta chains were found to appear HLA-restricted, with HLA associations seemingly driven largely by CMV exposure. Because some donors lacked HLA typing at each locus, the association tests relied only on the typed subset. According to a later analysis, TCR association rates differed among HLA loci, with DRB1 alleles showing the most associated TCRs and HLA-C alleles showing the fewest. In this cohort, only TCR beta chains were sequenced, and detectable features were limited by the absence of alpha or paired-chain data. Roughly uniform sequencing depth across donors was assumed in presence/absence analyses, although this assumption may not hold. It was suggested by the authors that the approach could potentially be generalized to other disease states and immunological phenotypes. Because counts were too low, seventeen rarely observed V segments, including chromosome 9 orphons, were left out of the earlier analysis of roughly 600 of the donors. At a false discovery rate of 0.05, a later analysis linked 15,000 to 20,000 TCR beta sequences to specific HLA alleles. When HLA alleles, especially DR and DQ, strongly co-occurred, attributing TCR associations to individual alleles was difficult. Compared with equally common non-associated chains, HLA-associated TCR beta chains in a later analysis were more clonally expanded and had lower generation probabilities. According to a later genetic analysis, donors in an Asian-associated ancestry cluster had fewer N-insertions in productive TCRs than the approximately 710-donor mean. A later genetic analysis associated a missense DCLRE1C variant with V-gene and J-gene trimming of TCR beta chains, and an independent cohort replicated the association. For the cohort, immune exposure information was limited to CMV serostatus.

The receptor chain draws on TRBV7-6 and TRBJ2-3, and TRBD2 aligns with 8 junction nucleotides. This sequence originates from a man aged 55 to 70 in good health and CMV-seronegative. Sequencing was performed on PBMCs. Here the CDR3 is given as CASSLSFGAGGGSHSGTQYF. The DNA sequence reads TGTGCCAGCAGCTTATCTTTCGGGGCTGGCGGGGGGTCCCACTCAGGGACGCAGTATTTT. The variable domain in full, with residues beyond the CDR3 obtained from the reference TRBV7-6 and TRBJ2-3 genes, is GAGVSQSPRYKVTKRGQDVALRCDPISGHVSLYWYRQALGQGPEFLTYFNYEAQQDKSGLPNDRFSAERPEGSISTLTIQRTEQRDSAMYRCASSLSFGAGGGSHSGTQYFGPGTRLTVL.